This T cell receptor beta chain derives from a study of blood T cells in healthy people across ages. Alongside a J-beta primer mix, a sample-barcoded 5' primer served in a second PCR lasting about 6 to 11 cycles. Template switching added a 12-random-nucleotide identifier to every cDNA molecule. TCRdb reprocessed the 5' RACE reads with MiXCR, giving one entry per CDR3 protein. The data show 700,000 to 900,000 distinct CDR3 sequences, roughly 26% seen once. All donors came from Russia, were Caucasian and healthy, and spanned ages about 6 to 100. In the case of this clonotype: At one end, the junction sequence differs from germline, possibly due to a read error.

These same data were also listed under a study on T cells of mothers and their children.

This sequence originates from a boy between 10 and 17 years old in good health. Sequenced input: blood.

The CDR3 DNA follows: TGTGTCAGCCTTCTTTGGGGGACCCAAGAGACCCAGTACTTC. Translating gives CVSLLWGTQETQYF. The chain joins TRBV12-3 or TRBV12-4 to TRBJ2-7; D may correspond to TRBD1 or TRBD2 (5 bases each). The J call is doubtful: the DNA matches TRBJ2-5 better. CDR3 length: 14 amino acids.